Listed here are 20 T cell receptor beta chains from one sample, sequenced in a study of T cells in narcolepsy. Produced via immunoSEQ multiplex PCR; TCRdb's table is partial and in-frame only. The sample contains 31,000 or so clones, roughly 90% of which appear only once. The sequenced sample was CD45RA- memory CD4+ T cells from PBMCs. The receptor set was obtained from a human donor with narcolepsy.

The chain has TRBV9 and TRBJ2-3, with 7 bases that match TRBD2. With V trimmed by 2 bases and J by 2 bases, 11 bases remained unmatched. CDR3 length: 17 amino acids. Germline loops: CDR1 SGDLS, CDR2 YYNGEE. CDR3 residues: CASSVDPGGLVTDTQYF. The CDR3 nucleotides read TGTGCCAGCAGCGTCGATCCCGGTGGACTAGTCACAGATACGCAGTATTTT.

The gene calls are TRBV29-1 and TRBJ1-1; D gene uncertain. The length of the CDR3 is 12 residues. V dropped 6 bases and J dropped 1 base, with 9 bases sitting between them. From germline, CDR1 is SQVTM and CDR2 ANQGSEA. The CDR3 reads CSVSTTNTEAFF. In DNA form, the CDR3 reads TGCAGCGTCTCTACTACGAACACTGAAGCTTTCTTT.

In this sample, this clone turned up once. V and J are TRBV5-4 and TRBJ2-5; D is perhaps TRBD2 (5 bases). Germline V gene sequence: CDR1 SGHNT, CDR2 YYREEE (reference sequence). The germline V and J ends were trimmed by 0 bases and 0 bases, with 9 bases remaining between them. The CDR3 totals 15 residues. CDR3 bases: TGTGCCAGCAGCTTGGACGGGATGTACCAAGAGACCCAGTACTTC. It translates to CASSLDGMYQETQYF.

The J gene is TRBJ2-7, the V gene TRBV18, with D possibly TRBD1 on 5 matching bases. There are 12 residues in the CDR3. V lost 3 bases to trimming and J lost 6 bases, with 9 bases between them. CDR1 KGHSH and CDR2 LQKENI come from the germline V gene. CDR3 bases: TGTGCCAGCTCACCCGGACAAGTCGAGCAGTACTTC. It yields the protein CASSPGQVEQYF. Supplemented by reference TRBV18 and TRBJ2-7, the full variable domain reads NAGVMQNPRHLVRRRGQEARLRCSPMKGHSHVYWYRQLPEEGLKFMVYLQKENIIDESGMPKERFSAEFPKEGPSILRIQQVVRGDSAAYFCASSPGQVEQYFGPGTRLTVT.

CDR3 protein: CASSSGTSTSTDTQYF. The CDR3 bases are TGTGCCAGCAGCTCGGGGACATCCACTAGCACAGATACGCAGTATTTT. The rearrangement links TRBV11-3 to TRBJ2-3; possibly TRBD1 for D (6 bases). The length of the CDR3 is 16 residues. V lost 4 bases and J lost 0, with 14 bases in between. Germline CDR1 SGHNT, CDR2 YENEEA.

This clone was recorded a few times. Other DNA sequences of this sample code for an identical CDR3. The rearrangement uses TRBV19 and TRBJ2-7, with D possibly being TRBD1 (6 bases). CDR1 and CDR2 (germline): LNHDA, SQIVND (reference sequence). The V gene lost 3 bases and the J gene lost 4 bases, with 10 bases spanning the gap. CDR3 length equals 13 residues. The CDR3 reads CASSIRQGYEQYF. The DNA of the CDR3 is TGTGCCAGTAGTATTAGGCAGGGGTACGAGCAGTACTTC.

There are a few counts of this clone. V and J are TRBV5-1 and TRBJ1-6, with a tentative D call TRBD1 (6 bases). CDR3 size: 15 residues. Germline CDR1 SGHRS, CDR2 YFSETQ. V shed 4 bases and J shed 4 bases, with 12 bases lying between them. For the CDR3, the DNA is TGCGCCAGCAGCCAAGAGGACAGTTATAATTCACCCCTCCACTTT. Encoded protein: CASSQEDSYNSPLHF.

In its sample, this clone was seen a few times. The genes are TRBV11-2 and TRBJ2-2; D may be TRBD2 (6 bases). Germline CDR1 and CDR2: SGHAT and FQNNGV. The length of the CDR3 is 16 residues. Trimming removed 0 bases from V and 5 bases from J, with 13 bases in between. CDR3 sequence reads: CASSLDLGGVTGELFF. The CDR3, as DNA: TGTGCCAGCAGCTTAGATTTGGGGGGAGTTACCGGGGAGCTGTTTTTT.

The chain employs TRBV27 and TRBJ2-5, with D possibly TRBD1 on 6 matching bases. CDR3 length equals 14 residues. V dropped 3 bases and J dropped 5 bases, with 13 bases sitting between them. Germline V gene data show CDR1 as MNHEY and CDR2 as SMNVEV (reference sequence). The CDR3: CASSFQGREETQYF. The CDR3 bases are TGTGCCAGCAGTTTCCAGGGGCGTGAGGAGACCCAGTACTTC.

This chain links TRBV6-5 with TRBJ1-1, with a weak D call TRBD1 (6 bases). The germline CDR1 and CDR2 sequences are MNHEY and SVGAGI. The V end was cut by 0 bases, the J end by 13 bases, with 21 bases between. CDR3 size: 15 residues. CDR3 coding DNA: TGTGCCAGCAGTTACTCATCCAGGGGTGCCGTTCGGGTTTTCTTT. It yields the protein CASSYSSRGAVRVFF.

The genes are TRBV6-6 and TRBJ1-2, with D perhaps TRBD1 (5 bases). CDR1 and CDR2 (germline): MNHNY, SVGAGI (reference sequence). The CDR3 consists of 14 residues. The V and J ends lost 7 bases and 6 bases respectively, with 18 bases between them. CDR3: CASISSLGVNGYTF. CDR3 DNA sequence: TGTGCCAGCATCAGCTCTCTAGGGGTTAATGGCTACACCTTC.

The rearrangement links TRBV11-2 to TRBJ2-5; possible D gene TRBD1, 5 bases. Trimming removed 0 bases from V and 3 bases from J, with 11 bases in between. Germline V gene data show CDR1 as SGHAT and CDR2 as FQNNGV. This CDR3 region has 15 residues. CDR3 residues: CASSLDLWGEETQYF. CDR3 in DNA: TGTGCCAGCAGCTTAGATCTTTGGGGCGAAGAGACCCAGTACTTC.

The rearrangement joins TRBV5-6 to TRBJ2-7, with TRBD1 matching over 10 bases. The germline gives CDR1 SGHDT, CDR2 YYEEEE. The CDR3 length is 15 residues. The V segment lost 0 bases and the J segment 3 bases; nucleotides outside the gene matches: 3. The CDR3 region is CASSLETGGVYEQYF. As DNA, the CDR3 is TGTGCCAGCAGCTTGGAGACAGGGGGCGTCTACGAGCAGTACTTC.

The chain recombines TRBV10-2 with TRBJ2-3; 9 bases are a match to TRBD1. The CDR3 loop spans 17 amino acids. From germline, CDR1 is WSHSY and CDR2 SAAADI. After removal of 2 bases from V and 1 base from J, the junction contained 7 bases not matched to a gene. The CDR3 DNA reads as TGCGCCAGCAGTGAGACCGGGACAGGGTTGGGCACAGATACGCAGTATTTT. Translating gives CASSETGTGLGTDTQYF.

This clone was seen a few times. The same CDR3 is also encoded by other DNA sequences in this sample. The rearrangement uses TRBV30 and TRBJ1-2; 7 bases are shared with TRBD1. The V gene end was trimmed by 5 bases and the J gene end by 4 bases; junction bases not matched to a gene: 7. The CDR3 contains 13 residues. Germline V gives CDR1 GTSNPN, CDR2 SVGIG (reference sequence). Here the CDR3 DNA reads TGTGCCTGGTCCCGGGGGGACAGCTATGGCTACACCTTC. Translating it yields CAWSRGDSYGYTF.

The gene calls are TRBV7-2 and TRBJ2-7, with 9 bases fitting TRBD2. V dropped 1 base and J dropped 7; count of bases not matched to a gene: 14. CDR1 is SGHTA and CDR2 is FQGNSA in the germline V gene. The CDR3 totals 17 residues. Here the CDR3 reads CASSLDGGRGQAGEQYF. In DNA, the CDR3 is TGTGCCAGCAGCTTAGACGGCGGGAGGGGTCAAGCGGGGGAGCAGTACTTC.

This clone was detected once. The gene calls are TRBV7-2 and TRBJ1-6; D not certain. CDR3 size: 17 residues. V gave up 0 bases and J gave up 1 base, with 10 bases separating them. Germline loops: CDR1 SGHTA, CDR2 FQGNSA. CDR3 residues: CASSLAMGRSYNSPLHF. The CDR3 DNA reads TGTGCCAGCAGCTTAGCGATGGGGAGATCCTATAATTCACCCCTCCACTTT. The variable domain in full, completed from reference TRBV7-2 and TRBJ1-6, reads GAGVSQSPSNKVTEKGKDVELRCDPISGHTALYWYRQSLGQGLEFLIYFQGNSAPDKSGLPSDRFSAERTGGSVSTLTIQRTQQEDSAVYLCASSLAMGRSYNSPLHFGNGTRLTVT.

This chain links TRBV11-3 with TRBJ2-2, with D possibly being TRBD1 (5 bases). V was cut by 6 bases and J by 1 base, with 15 bases left in between. Germline loops: CDR1 SGHNT, CDR2 YENEEA. The CDR3 runs to 16 residues. The CDR3 nucleotides read TGTGCCAGCAGTACTCGTAGGGGCCAGAACACCGGGGAGCTGTTTTTT. Amino acids: CASSTRRGQNTGELFF.

V is TRBV5-1 and J is TRBJ2-5, with 7 positions matching TRBD2. V dropped 6 bases and J dropped 5; count of bases not matched to a gene: 10. The CDR3 has 14 residues. Germline assignment: CDR1 SGHRS and CDR2 YFSETQ. The DNA for the CDR3 is TGCGCCAGCAACCTCGGGGGGTTGGGTGAGACCCAGTACTTC. This codes for CASNLGGLGETQYF.

This clone was seen a handful of times. This chain links TRBV5-5 with TRBJ2-7; D is undetermined. Germline V gene data show CDR1 as SGHKS and CDR2 as YYEKEE (reference sequence). The V gene lost 5 bases and the J gene lost 3 bases, with 12 bases spanning the gap. The CDR3 totals 13 residues. Written as DNA, the CDR3 is TGTGCCAGCAGTTCCAGTGTTTTCTACGAGCAGTACTTC. Amino acid sequence: CASSSSVFYEQYF.